This T cell receptor (beta chain) originates from a study of metastatic and nonmetastatic thyroid tumors. Study at large: Repertoires were compared across blood and tumor or nodule tissue from malignant and benign thyroid patients. Whole-study findings and limits: In blood and tumor, TCR beta diversity was reportedly significantly higher in malignant thyroid tumors than in benign nodules.

As concerns this clone: Its specificity is not known.

Each patient came to thyroid surgery without any prior treatment (of any kind). Per the original methods: CDR3 was compared across clinicopathological groups, and the resulting differences were used to build a distant-metastasis classifier for papillary thyroid cancer. TCRdb used MiXCR to call clones anew from the PCR reads. The V and J calls come from TCRdb's annotation, not from the publication. Found here are more than 25,000 clones, 11% of them singletons; the top ten hold 16%. Sequences were obtained from blood. The clonotype originates from a female donor with papillary thyroid cancer or a benign thyroid nodule (not recorded which). Some clones in this sample may be carry-over from other donors' samples.

CDR3 sequence (DNA): TGTGCCAGCAGTATACAGGGGTCGTACGATGGCTACACCTTC. It specifies CASSIQGSYDGYTF. The J gene is TRBJ1-2, the V gene TRBV12-3 or TRBV12-4; 7 bases line up with TRBD1. There are 14 residues in the CDR3. V trimming: 5 bases; J trimming: 6 bases; junction bases outside the gene matches: 9.